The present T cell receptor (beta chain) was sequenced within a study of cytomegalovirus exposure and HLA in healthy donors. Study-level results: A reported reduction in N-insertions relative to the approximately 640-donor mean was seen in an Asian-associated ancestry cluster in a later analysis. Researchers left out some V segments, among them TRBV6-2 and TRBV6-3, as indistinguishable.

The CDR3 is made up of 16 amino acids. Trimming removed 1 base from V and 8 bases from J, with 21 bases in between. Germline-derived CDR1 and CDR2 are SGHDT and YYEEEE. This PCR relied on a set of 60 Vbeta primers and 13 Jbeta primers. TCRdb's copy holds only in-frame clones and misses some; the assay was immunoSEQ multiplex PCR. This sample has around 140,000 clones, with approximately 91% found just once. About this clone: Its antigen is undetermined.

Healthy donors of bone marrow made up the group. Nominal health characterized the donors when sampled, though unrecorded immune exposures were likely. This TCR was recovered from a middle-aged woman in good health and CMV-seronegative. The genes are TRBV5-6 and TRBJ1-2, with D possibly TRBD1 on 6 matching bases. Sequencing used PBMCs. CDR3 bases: TGTGCCAGCAGCTTGCCGACCACTCGGGGGGCTCAGGGCTACACCTTC. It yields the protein CASSLPTTRGAQGYTF.